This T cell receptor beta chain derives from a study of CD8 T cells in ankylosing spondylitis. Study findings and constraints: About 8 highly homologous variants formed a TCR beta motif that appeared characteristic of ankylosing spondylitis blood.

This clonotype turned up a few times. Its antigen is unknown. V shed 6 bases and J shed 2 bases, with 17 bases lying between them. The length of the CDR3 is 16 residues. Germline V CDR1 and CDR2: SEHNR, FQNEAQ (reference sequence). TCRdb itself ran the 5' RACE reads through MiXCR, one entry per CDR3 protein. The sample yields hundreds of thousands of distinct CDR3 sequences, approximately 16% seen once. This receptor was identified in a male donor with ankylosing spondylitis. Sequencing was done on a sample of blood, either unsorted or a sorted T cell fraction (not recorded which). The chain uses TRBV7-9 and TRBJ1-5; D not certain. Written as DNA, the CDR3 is TGTGCCAGCAGACCTTTTAAAGCGGGAGGCAATCAGCCCCAGCATTTT. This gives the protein CASRPFKAGGNQPQHF.